The 8 T cell receptor beta chains below were found in one sample sequenced in a study of blood T cell repertoires in COVID-19. Sequenced by immunoSEQ multiplex PCR; TCRdb stores in-frame clones only, minus some. The data show about 150,000 clones, with about 90% seen just once and 0.5% to 0.6% held by the top ten. The specimen was peripheral blood. Every receptor here comes from a man aged 45-65 years with acute or convalescent COVID-19.

The rearrangement uses TRBV11-3 and TRBJ1-2, with a weak D call TRBD1 (6 bases). The V and J ends lost 5 bases and 8 bases respectively, with 9 bases between them. This CDR3 is built from 11 residues. The germline CDR1 and CDR2 sequences are SGHNT and YENEEA. CDR3 in DNA: TGTGCCAGCAGCCTGGGGGCGGGCTACACCTTC. Translation gives CASSLGAGYTF. Supplemented by reference TRBV11-3 and TRBJ1-2, the full variable domain reads EAGVVQSPRYKIIEKKQPVAFWCNPISGHNTLYWYLQNLGQGPELLIRYENEEAVDDSQLPKDRFSAERLKGVDSTLKIQPAELGDSAVYLCASSLGAGYTFGSGTRLTVV.

This chain uses TRBV5-1 with TRBJ2-7, with 7 bases aligning to TRBD1. Germline CDR1 SGHRS, CDR2 YFSETQ. With V trimmed by 2 bases and J by 6 bases, 8 bases remained unmatched. There are 14 residues in the CDR3. The CDR3 coding sequence is TGCGCCAGCAGCTTCTGGACAGGAGTGAGCGAGCAGTACTTC. It translates to CASSFWTGVSEQYF.

The chain combines TRBV11-3 with TRBJ2-3, with a possible D match to TRBD1 (5 bases). Germline CDR1 SGHNT, CDR2 YENEEA. V lost 3 bases and J 2 bases, leaving 9 bases between the germline ends. This CDR3 contains 14 residues. The CDR3 region has the DNA TGTGCCAGCAGCTTGTTAGGGGACACAGATACGCAGTATTTT. Translated: CASSLLGDTDTQYF.

Comment on this clone: One end of the junction does not line up with germline, which may come from a read error. The chain uses TRBV30 and TRBJ2-2, with D possibly matching TRBD2 (7 bases). CDR1 and CDR2 from the germline V gene are GTSNPN and SVGIG (reference sequence). The CDR3 is 13 amino acids. The CDR3 DNA follows: TGTGCCGGGAGGGGGGGGAGCACCGGGGAGCTGTTTTTT. This translates into CAGRGGSTGELFF.

The rearrangement joins TRBV5-4 to TRBJ2-1; TRBD2 matches 7 bases. The V segment lost 0 bases and the J segment 4 bases; nucleotides outside the gene matches: 7. The CDR3 is 16 amino acids. Germline values: CDR1 SGHNT, CDR2 YYREEE (reference sequence). The CDR3 coding sequence is TGTGCCAGCAGCTTGGCCGGCGGGAGCCGTTACAATGAGCAGTTCTTC. Its protein is CASSLAGGSRYNEQFF.

The rearrangement links TRBV30 to TRBJ1-4, with a possible D match to TRBD1 (5 bases). CDR3 length equals 15 residues. Trimming left V 5 bases short and J 0 bases short, with 13 bases between. Germline CDR1 reads GTSNPN; CDR2 reads SVGIG (reference sequence). The CDR3 loop reads CAWSPPDTTNEKLFF. Here the CDR3 DNA reads TGTGCCTGGTCCCCACCGGACACAACTAATGAAAAACTGTTTTTT.

The chain is built from TRBV6-5 and TRBJ1-3; TRBD1 matches 7 bases. The CDR3 covers 14 residues. CDR1 is MNHEY and CDR2 is SVGAGI in the germline V gene. V lost 6 bases, J lost 4 bases, and 6 bases stayed unmatched. Here the CDR3 reads CASSATGPGNTIYF. The CDR3 DNA reads as TGTGCCAGCAGCGCGACAGGGCCCGGAAACACCATATATTTT.

The chain uses TRBV7-2 and TRBJ2-1, with a weak D call TRBD1 (6 bases). This CDR3 is built from 13 residues. The germline V gene encodes CDR1 SGHTA and CDR2 FQGNSA. V was pared by 10 bases and J by 5 bases, with 15 bases between. The CDR3 DNA is TGTGCCATCGAGCAGGGGCCAAACAATGAGCAGTTCTTC. It is translated as CAIEQGPNNEQFF.